The 2 T cell receptor beta chains below were found in one sample sequenced in a study of T cell repertoires in cytomegalovirus infection. TCRdb re-called the reads through MiXCR, storing one row per CDR3 protein. Counted here are some 180,000 distinct CDR3 sequences, about 18% occurring once; the ten biggest clones make up approximately 25%. The sequenced sample consisted of CD8+ T cells from PBMCs. These receptors were obtained from a human donor in good health (CMV status not recorded). Some clones in this sample may be carry-over from other donors' samples.

CDR3 sequence reads: CASSPSPEAGFGQFF. The DNA for the CDR3 is TGTGCCAGCAGCCCCTCTCCCGAAGCGGGGTTCGGTCAGTTCTTC. The V call is TRBV7-6, the J call TRBJ2-1; TRBD2 matches 7 bases. V was clipped by 5 bases and J by 13 bases; unmatched bases: 17. The CDR3 spans 15 residues. The germline CDR1 and CDR2 sequences are SGHVS and FNYEAQ.

The chain employs TRBV6-2 or TRBV6-3 and TRBJ2-7; no reliable D call. The germline V gene encodes CDR1 MNHEY and CDR2 SVGEGT. Trimming took off 6 bases at V and 3 bases at J, with 15 bases between the two ends. This CDR3 contains 14 residues. In DNA form, the CDR3 reads TGTGCCAGCAGCCCCCCCCAGAAAGGCTACGAGCAGTACTTC. This gives the protein CASSPPQKGYEQYF.